The 2 T cell receptor beta chains below were found in one sample sequenced in a study of response to subunit inactivated influenza vaccine. TCRdb processed the RT-PCR reads anew with MiXCR; each CDR3 protein has one entry. The sample shows 150,000 to 200,000 distinct CDR3 sequences, about 10% of them seen only once. The sequences come from CD8+ T cells sorted from PBMCs, collected around 25 months after vaccination. Source of these receptors: a man between 50 and 69 years old who received an inactivated influenza vaccine.

In its sample, this clonotype was seen a few times. This chain links TRBV9 with TRBJ2-3; possibly TRBD2 for D (5 bases). Germline V gene data show CDR1 as SGDLS and CDR2 as YYNGEE. The V end was cut by 0 bases, the J end by 0 bases, with 11 bases between. The CDR3 length is 16 residues. The CDR3 protein is CASSVDGGGSTDTQYF. For the CDR3, the DNA is TGTGCCAGCAGCGTAGATGGCGGAGGAAGCACAGATACGCAGTATTTT.

There are a few counts of this clonotype. J is TRBJ2-1 and V is TRBV20-1; D is unresolved. This CDR3 has 14 amino acids. From germline, CDR1 is DFQATT and CDR2 SNEGSKA (reference sequence). Between the trimmed V and J ends, which lost 1 base and 0 bases, there was a span of 7 bases. The CDR3 loop reads CSARAESSYNEQFF. The CDR3 bases are TGCAGTGCTAGAGCGGAGAGCTCCTACAATGAGCAGTTCTTC.